These 11 T cell receptor beta chains were sequenced from one sample in a study of tumour-infiltrating T cells in Burkitt lymphoma. The method was immunoSEQ multiplex PCR; TCRdb's version includes in-frame clones alone and lacks a portion of them. The data show about 7,000 clones, roughly a sixth seen once. Sequencing input: tumor tissue. The receptors derive from a human donor with diffuse large B-cell lymphoma.

V and J are TRBV4-2 and TRBJ2-7; TRBD2 aligns across 7 bases. Germline CDR1 is LGHNA and CDR2 is YNFKEQ. The CDR3 has 15 residues. After removal of 1 base from V and 2 bases from J, the junction contained 5 bases not matched to a gene. In DNA, the CDR3 is TGTGCCAGCAGCCAAGGGGAGCGGGGCACCTACGAGCAGTACTTC. The encoded protein is CASSQGERGTYEQYF.

The chain uses TRBV5-6 and TRBJ1-2; 9 nucleotides align to TRBD1. The trim removed 4 bases at V and 1 base at J, leaving 2 bases unmatched. CDR3 length: 14 amino acids. Germline V gene data show CDR1 as SGHDT and CDR2 as YYEEEE. CDR3 amino acids: CASSQDRGNYGYTF. In nucleotides, the CDR3 is TGTGCCAGCAGCCAGGACAGGGGTAACTATGGCTACACCTTC. Drawing the rest from reference TRBV5-6 and TRBJ1-2, the complete variable domain is DAGVTQSPTHLIKTRGQQVTLRCSPKSGHDTVSWYQQALGQGPQFIFQYYEEEERQRGNFPDRFSGHQFPNYSSELNVNALLLGDSALYLCASSQDRGNYGYTFGSGTRLTVV.

The chain recombines TRBV29-1 with TRBJ2-1; the match to TRBD1 covers 7 bases. The CDR3 totals 12 residues. Germline assignment: CDR1 SQVTM and CDR2 ANQGSEA. CDR3 nucleotide sequence: TGCAGTTCCCGGGACAGTAACAATGAGCAGTTCTTC. Its protein product is CSSRDSNNEQFF.

The chain employs TRBV6-5 and TRBJ1-3; a weak D match, TRBD1 (5 bases). V lost 2 bases, J lost 3 bases, and 11 bases lay in between. The CDR3 totals 15 residues. Germline values: CDR1 MNHEY, CDR2 SVGAGI. The CDR3 nucleotides read TGTGCCAGCAGTTACACCAGGGATTTTGGAAACACCATATATTTT. Translated: CASSYTRDFGNTIYF.

The V gene is TRBV9, the J gene TRBJ2-5; D unclear. The CDR3 consists of 14 residues. Germline values: CDR1 SGDLS, CDR2 YYNGEE. V was shortened by 1 base and J by 0 bases, with 7 bases between the two germline ends. CDR3 residues: CASSVWWDQETQYF. As DNA, the CDR3 is TGTGCCAGCAGCGTATGGTGGGACCAAGAGACCCAGTACTTC.

The rearrangement uses TRBV11-2 and TRBJ2-2; tentative D call: TRBD1 (6 bases). Germline loops: CDR1 SGHAT, CDR2 FQNNGV. The CDR3 extends over 15 amino acids. Trimming left V 3 bases short and J 6 bases short, with 14 bases between. This chain's CDR3 is CASSFRQDGAGELFF. CDR3 bases: TGTGCCAGCAGCTTCAGACAGGACGGGGCCGGGGAGCTGTTTTTT.

V is TRBV19 and J is TRBJ2-3; 11 nucleotides align to TRBD2. Germline trimming cut 5 bases from V and 2 bases from J; bases unmatched to any gene: 6. Germline assignment: CDR1 LNHDA and CDR2 SQIVND (reference sequence). This CDR3 comprises 16 residues. In DNA, the CDR3 is TGTGCCAGTAGTTTTCGGACTAGCGGGTCCACAGATACGCAGTATTTT. Residues: CASSFRTSGSTDTQYF.

This clone was recorded a few times. The chain couples TRBV7-8 to TRBJ2-5; 9 bases align to TRBD2. The CDR3 consists of 16 residues. CDR1 and CDR2 (germline): SGHVS, FQNEAQ. V shed 1 base, J shed 5 bases, and the junction held 8 bases outside the gene matches. CDR3 nucleotide sequence: TGTGCCAGCAGCTTAGTGGTAGCGGGAGTTTCTGAGACCCAGTACTTC. It encodes CASSLVVAGVSETQYF.

This rearrangement joins TRBV6-1 to TRBJ2-5; D may be TRBD2 (5 bases). The V and J ends lost 5 bases and 6 bases respectively, with 13 bases between them. Germline CDR1 MNHNS, CDR2 SASEGT. CDR3 length: 13 amino acids. The CDR3 sequence is CASSPDGLKTQYF. In DNA form, the CDR3 reads TGTGCCAGCAGTCCCGACGGACTGAAGACCCAGTACTTC.

This clone was counted between two and nine times. This chain uses TRBV6-5 with TRBJ2-7; 8 bases are shared with TRBD2. This CDR3 spans 13 amino acids. Germline assignment: CDR1 MNHEY and CDR2 SVGAGI. V dropped 2 bases and J dropped 4; count of bases not matched to a gene: 1. CDR3 loop: CASSYTSGYEQYF. CDR3 nucleotides: TGTGCCAGCAGTTACACTAGCGGTTACGAGCAGTACTTC.

This clone has only a few counts. The chain combines TRBV5-1 with TRBJ2-2, with TRBD1 identical over 8 bases. Trimming removed 4 bases from V and 2 bases from J; junction bases left unmatched: 7. CDR3 size: 16 residues. Germline-derived CDR1 and CDR2 are SGHRS and YFSETQ. CDR3 sequence (DNA): TGCGCCAGCAGCATAAGTCAGGGGGCTAACACCGGGGAGCTGTTTTTT. Translation: CASSISQGANTGELFF. Drawing the rest from reference TRBV5-1 and TRBJ2-2, the complete variable domain is KAGVTQTPRYLIKTRGQQVTLSCSPISGHRSVSWYQQTPGQGLQFLFEYFSETQRNKGNFPGRFSGRQFSNSRSEMNVSTLELGDSALYLCASSISQGANTGELFFGEGSRLTVL.